This T cell receptor beta chain originates from a study of PD-1 blockade in classical Hodgkin lymphoma. Broader study findings: For complete responders, baseline diversity was comparable to that of newly diagnosed patients. A reduction in baseline TCR diversity was reportedly seen in newly diagnosed patients relative to healthy donors. What drove the repertoire differences, possibly disease activity or prior therapy, has not been defined.

The CDR3 runs 15 residues. Germline CDR1 is SGHTA and CDR2 is FQGTGA. V shed 4 bases and J shed 0 bases, with 11 bases lying between them. Of note for this clone: Its antigen is not known.

Brentuximab vedotin exposure varied among the patients, all of whom had relapsed after autologous stem cell transplantation. Assay used: immunoSEQ multiplex PCR; TCRdb lists only in-frame clones, some missing. In the table there are approximately 160,000 clones, 78% of which are singletons. The sequence came from a human donor with classical Hodgkin lymphoma. The source was peripheral blood mononuclear cells (PBMCs), collected before the second cycle of nivolumab. The gene calls are TRBV7-3 and TRBJ2-3, with D tentatively TRBD1 or TRBD2 (7 bases each). The CDR3 DNA reads as TGTGCCAGCAGCTCCAGGGGGGGAAGCACAGATACGCAGTATTTT. Its translation: CASSSRGGSTDTQYF.